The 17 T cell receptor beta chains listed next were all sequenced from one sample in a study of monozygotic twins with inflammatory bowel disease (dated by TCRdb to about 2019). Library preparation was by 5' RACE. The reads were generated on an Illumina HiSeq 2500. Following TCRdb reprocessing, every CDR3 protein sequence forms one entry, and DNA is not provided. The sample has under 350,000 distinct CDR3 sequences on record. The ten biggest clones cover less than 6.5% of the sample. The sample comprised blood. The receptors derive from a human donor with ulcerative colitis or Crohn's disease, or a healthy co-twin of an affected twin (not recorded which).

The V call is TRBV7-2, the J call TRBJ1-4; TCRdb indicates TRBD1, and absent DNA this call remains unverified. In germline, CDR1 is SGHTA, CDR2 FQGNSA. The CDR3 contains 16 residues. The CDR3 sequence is CASSSHMTGRNEKLFF.

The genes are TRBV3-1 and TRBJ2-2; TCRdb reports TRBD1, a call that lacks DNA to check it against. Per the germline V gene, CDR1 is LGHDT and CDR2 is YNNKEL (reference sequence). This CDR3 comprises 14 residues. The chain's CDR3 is CASRPQGFPGELFF.

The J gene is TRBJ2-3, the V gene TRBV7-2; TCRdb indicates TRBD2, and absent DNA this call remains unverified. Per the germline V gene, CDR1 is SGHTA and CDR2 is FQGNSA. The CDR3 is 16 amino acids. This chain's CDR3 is CASRQTSGVVTDTQYF.

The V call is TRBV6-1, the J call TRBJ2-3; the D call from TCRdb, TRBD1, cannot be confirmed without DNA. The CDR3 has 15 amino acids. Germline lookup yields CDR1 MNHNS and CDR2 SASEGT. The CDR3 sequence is CASSAQGVSTDTQYF.

The CDR3 sequence: CSARQGGSSPLHF. The genes are TRBV20-1 and TRBJ1-6; TCRdb's D call, TRBD1, is unchecked because there is no DNA. The CDR3 sequence is 13 residues long. The germline gives CDR1 DFQATT, CDR2 SNEGSKA (reference sequence).

CDR3 residues: CASSPRGGTLLNTEAFF. V is TRBV7-2 and J is TRBJ1-1; TCRdb selects TRBD1, and the lack of DNA leaves this call unchecked. Germline assignment: CDR1 SGHTA and CDR2 FQGNSA. The CDR3 is 17 residues long.

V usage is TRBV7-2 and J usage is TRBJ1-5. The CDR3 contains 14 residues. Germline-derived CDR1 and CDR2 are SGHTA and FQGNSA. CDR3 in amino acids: CASSFVSSNQPQHF.

CDR3 loop: CASGNEARETQYF. The chain recombines TRBV9 with TRBJ2-5. CDR3 length: 13 amino acids. Germline CDR1 SGDLS, CDR2 YYNGEE.

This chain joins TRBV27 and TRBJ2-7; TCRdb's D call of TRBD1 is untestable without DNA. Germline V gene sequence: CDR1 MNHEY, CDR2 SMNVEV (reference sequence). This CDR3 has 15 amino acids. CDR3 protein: CASSDRQGGSYEQYF.

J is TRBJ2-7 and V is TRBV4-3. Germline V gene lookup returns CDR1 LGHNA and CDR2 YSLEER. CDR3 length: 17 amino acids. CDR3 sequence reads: CASSQDLSNSFVYEQYF.

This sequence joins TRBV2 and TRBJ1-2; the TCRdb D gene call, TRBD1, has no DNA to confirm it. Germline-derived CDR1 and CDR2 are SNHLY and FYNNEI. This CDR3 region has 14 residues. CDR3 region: CASSADRGPAGYTF.

This CDR3 is CASSSKGPSSNSQPQHF. The rearrangement uses TRBV18 and TRBJ1-5; TCRdb picks TRBD1, but there is no DNA to check that call. Germline V gene lookup returns CDR1 KGHSH and CDR2 LQKENI. The CDR3 consists of 17 residues.

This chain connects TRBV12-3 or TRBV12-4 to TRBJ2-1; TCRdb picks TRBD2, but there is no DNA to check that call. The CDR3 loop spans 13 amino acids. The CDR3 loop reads CASRGPEVVEQFF.

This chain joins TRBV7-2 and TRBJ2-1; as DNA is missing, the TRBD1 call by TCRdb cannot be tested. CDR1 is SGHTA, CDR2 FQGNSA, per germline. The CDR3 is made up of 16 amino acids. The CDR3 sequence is CASSPQTGSGLNEQFF.

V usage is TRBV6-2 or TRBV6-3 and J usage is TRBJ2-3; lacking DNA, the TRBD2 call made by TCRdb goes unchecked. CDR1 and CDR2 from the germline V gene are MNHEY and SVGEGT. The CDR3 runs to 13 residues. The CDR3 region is CASTDSFTDTQYF.

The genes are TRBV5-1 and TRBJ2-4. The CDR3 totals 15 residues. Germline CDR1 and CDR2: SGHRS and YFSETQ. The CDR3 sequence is CASSLRRGQLNIQYF. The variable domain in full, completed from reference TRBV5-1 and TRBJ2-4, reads KAGVTQTPRYLIKTRGQQVTLSCSPISGHRSVSWYQQTPGQGLQFLFEYFSETQRNKGNFPGRFSGRQFSNSRSEMNVSTLELGDSALYLCASSLRRGQLNIQYFGAGTRLSVL.

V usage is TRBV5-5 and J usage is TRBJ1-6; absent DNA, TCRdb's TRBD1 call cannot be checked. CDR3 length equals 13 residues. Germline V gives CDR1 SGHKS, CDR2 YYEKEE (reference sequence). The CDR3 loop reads CASSSRYNSPLHF.